Presented here are 21 T cell receptor beta chains from one specimen sequenced in a study of technical replicates of blood from a few donors. Assay: immunoSEQ multiplex PCR; the TCRdb copy retains only in-frame clones and omits some. The sample has roughly 60,000 clones, roughly 91% seen once; the top ten hold 4% to 5%. The sample was PBMCs. The source of these receptors is a human donor in good health. Some clones in this sample may be carry-over from other donors' samples.

This chain connects TRBV7-2 to TRBJ2-7; 8 nucleotides match TRBD2. V shed 0 bases and J 3 bases; nucleotides not matched to a gene: 7. Germline lookup yields CDR1 SGHTA and CDR2 FQGNSA. The CDR3 is 16 amino acids. The CDR3: CASSLASAGVFYEQYF. As DNA, the CDR3 is TGTGCCAGCAGCTTAGCGTCAGCGGGGGTCTTCTACGAGCAGTACTTC. Drawing the rest from reference TRBV7-2 and TRBJ2-7, the complete variable domain is GAGVSQSPSNKVTEKGKDVELRCDPISGHTALYWYRQSLGQGLEFLIYFQGNSAPDKSGLPSDRFSAERTGGSVSTLTIQRTQQEDSAVYLCASSLASAGVFYEQYFGPGTRLTVT.

The chain links TRBV18 to TRBJ1-2; D uncertain. This CDR3 comprises 13 residues. V lost 3 bases and J 4 bases, leaving 9 bases between the germline ends. The germline CDR1 and CDR2 sequences are KGHSH and LQKENI. The CDR3 sequence: CASSPDKSYGYTF. CDR3 DNA sequence: TGTGCCAGCTCACCTGACAAGAGCTATGGCTACACCTTC.

The chain has TRBV30 and TRBJ1-5; TRBD1 is a possible D gene (5 bases). Germline V gene lookup returns CDR1 GTSNPN and CDR2 SVGIG (reference sequence). V was cut by 2 bases and J by 1 base, with 12 bases left in between. The CDR3 has 15 amino acids. The CDR3 reads CAWSWGDLSNQPQHF. CDR3 DNA sequence: TGTGCCTGGAGTTGGGGGGATCTAAGCAATCAGCCCCAGCATTTT.

This clone has only a few counts. The rearrangement joins TRBV23-1 to TRBJ2-7, with TRBD1 matching over 7 bases. TRBV23-1 is an open reading frame, and its role is uncertain. This CDR3 has 15 amino acids. J lost 0 bases, V lost 2 bases, and 4 bases had no gene match. The CDR3 region is CASSQPGQTSYEQYF. The CDR3 region has the DNA TGCGCCAGCAGTCAACCGGGACAGACCTCCTACGAGCAGTACTTC.

The chain combines TRBV4-1 with TRBJ2-5, with 9 bases matching TRBD2. The CDR3 runs to 16 residues. The germline V gene encodes CDR1 MGHRA and CDR2 YSYEKL. The V segment lost 4 bases and the J segment 5 bases; nucleotides outside the gene matches: 11. The CDR3 region is CASSPLRREGGETQYF. The CDR3 nucleotides are TGCGCCAGCAGCCCCCTGAGGCGGGAGGGTGGGGAGACCCAGTACTTC.

DNA for the CDR3: TGCGCCAGCAGCCAAGTGAGGGTCACAGCGGAAAAACTGTTTTTT. Residues: CASSQVRVTAEKLFF. V usage is TRBV4-1 and J usage is TRBJ1-4; D ambiguous. The CDR3 spans 15 residues. CDR1 is MGHRA, CDR2 YSYEKL, per germline. V lost 1 base to trimming and J lost 8 bases, with 14 bases between them.

The rearrangement links TRBV5-5 to TRBJ2-3; D gene unclear. The germline CDR1 and CDR2 sequences are SGHKS and YYEKEE (reference sequence). The CDR3 contains 17 residues. The V gene lost 0 bases and the J gene lost 1 base, with 15 bases spanning the gap. The CDR3 nucleotides are TGTGCCAGCAGCTTGGTGAGCGCGACTCTGGGCACAGATACGCAGTATTTT. This codes for CASSLVSATLGTDTQYF.

This chain uses TRBV7-2 with TRBJ2-7, with 9 bases identical to TRBD2. CDR1 SGHTA and CDR2 FQGNSA come from the germline V gene. V trimming: 0 bases; J trimming: 7 bases; junction bases outside the gene matches: 13. The CDR3 consists of 17 residues. The CDR3 protein is CASSLAGSGGKRGEQYF. In nucleotides, the CDR3 is TGTGCCAGCAGCTTAGCGGGGAGCGGGGGGAAACGGGGTGAGCAGTACTTC. The full variable domain, in which reference TRBV7-2 and TRBJ2-7 provide the parts outside the CDR3, is GAGVSQSPSNKVTEKGKDVELRCDPISGHTALYWYRQSLGQGLEFLIYFQGNSAPDKSGLPSDRFSAERTGGSVSTLTIQRTQQEDSAVYLCASSLAGSGGKRGEQYFGPGTRLTVT.

This clone was recorded once. The chain recombines TRBV11-2 with TRBJ2-2, with 8 positions matching TRBD1. The junction had 5 bases not matched to a gene; V was cut back by 2 bases and J by 6 bases. The V gene's germline CDR1 is SGHAT and CDR2 FQNNGV. The CDR3 length is 15 residues. The CDR3 DNA follows: TGTGCCAGCAGCTTAAGACAGGGGCGGTCCGGGGAGCTGTTTTTT. Translation gives CASSLRQGRSGELFF.

The CDR3 loop reads CASSVGDRAEGGANVLTF. The CDR3 DNA reads TGTGCCAGCAGCGTAGGGGACAGGGCTGAGGGTGGGGCCAACGTCCTGACTTTC. V usage is TRBV9 and J usage is TRBJ2-6, with 9 bases matching TRBD1. The J segment lost 3 bases and the V segment lost 0 bases, leaving 7 bases of the junction unmatched. Germline V gene data show CDR1 as SGDLS and CDR2 as YYNGEE. The CDR3 is made up of 18 amino acids.

CDR3 sequence reads: CASSVRGGETQYF. The CDR3 DNA reads TGTGCCAGCAGCGTCAGGGGAGGGGAGACCCAGTACTTC. This chain connects TRBV7-2 to TRBJ2-5, with a weak D call TRBD2 (7 bases). The V gene's germline CDR1 is SGHTA and CDR2 FQGNSA. The CDR3 spans 13 residues. The V end was cut by 5 bases, the J end by 5 bases, with 12 bases between.

The CDR3 protein is CASSKPVELGTTSYEQYF. For the CDR3, the DNA is TGTGCCAGCAGCAAACCGGTGGAGCTAGGGACTACGTCGTACGAGCAGTACTTC. The rearrangement joins TRBV21-1 to TRBJ2-7; TRBD2 is the table's D call and was not checked against the DNA. TRBV21-1 is reported as a pseudogene. CDR3 size: 18 residues.

This clone was picked up one time. The chain carries TRBV5-1 and TRBJ1-3, with 7 bases matching TRBD1. CDR1 and CDR2 (germline): SGHRS, YFSETQ. V lost 1 base, J lost 6 bases, and 10 bases stayed unmatched. The CDR3 extends over 16 amino acids. The CDR3 DNA follows: TGCGCCAGCAGCTTGAGATTCGGGACAGCGTTAAACACCATATATTTT. Translation: CASSLRFGTALNTIYF.

This clone has a handful of counts. The CDR3 loop is CATSQTQNTGELFF. The CDR3 DNA follows: TGTGCCACCAGTCAGACTCAGAACACCGGGGAGCTGTTTTTT. The chain employs TRBV7-7 and TRBJ2-2; D remains unclear. The CDR3 runs 14 residues. The V gene lost 10 bases and the J gene lost 1 base, with 13 bases spanning the gap. Germline V gene lookup returns CDR1 SSHAT and CDR2 FNYEAQ (reference sequence).

The rearrangement joins TRBV30 to TRBJ1-1; D gene ambiguous. The CDR3 runs to 11 residues. The germline gives CDR1 GTSNPN, CDR2 SVGIG (reference sequence). V shed 1 base and J shed 5 bases, with 5 bases lying between them. The CDR3 coding sequence is TGTGCCTGGAGTGAGAGGACTGAAGCTTTCTTT. The encoded protein is CAWSERTEAFF.

The chain carries TRBV5-1 and TRBJ2-2; 7 bases agree with TRBD2. Germline CDR1 and CDR2: SGHRS and YFSETQ. The CDR3 is 16 amino acids. The junction had 12 bases not matched to a gene; V was cut back by 4 bases and J by 6 bases. The CDR3 here is CASSPREGGGAGELFF. In DNA, the CDR3 is TGCGCCAGCAGCCCCAGGGAGGGCGGCGGCGCCGGGGAGCTGTTTTTT.

The chain links TRBV7-9 to TRBJ1-6; D gene uncertain. CDR1 is SEHNR and CDR2 is FQNEAQ in the germline V gene (reference sequence). Trimming cost V 5 bases and J 4 bases, with 3 bases left between them. The CDR3 loop spans 12 amino acids. CDR3 sequence reads: CASSQYNSPLHF. The CDR3 DNA follows: TGTGCCAGCAGCCAATATAATTCACCCCTCCACTTT.

V usage is TRBV7-2 and J usage is TRBJ2-7; D not certain. The CDR3 extends over 15 amino acids. Germline V gives CDR1 SGHTA, CDR2 FQGNSA. V dropped 1 base and J dropped 0 bases, with 10 bases sitting between them. CDR3 bases: TGTGCCAGCAGCTTAGTACGTGGCCTCTCCTACGAGCAGTACTTC. This encodes CASSLVRGLSYEQYF.

The genes are TRBV30 and TRBJ1-2; 8 positions agree with TRBD1. Germline V lookup: CDR1 GTSNPN, CDR2 SVGIG (reference sequence). The CDR3 is 10 residues long. V trimming: 5 bases; J trimming: 8 bases; junction bases outside the gene matches: 1. DNA of the CDR3: TGTGCCTGGGGACAGGGCGGCTACACCTTC. Translated: CAWGQGGYTF.

J is TRBJ2-7 and V is TRBV6-5; 7 nucleotides match TRBD2. V trimming: 4 bases; J trimming: 3 bases; junction bases outside the gene matches: 9. Germline V lookup: CDR1 MNHEY, CDR2 SVGAGI. The CDR3 has 15 residues. CDR3 region: CASSLAGTNVYEQYF. The DNA for the CDR3 is TGTGCCAGCAGTTTAGCCGGGACTAATGTCTACGAGCAGTACTTC.

This chain connects TRBV9 to TRBJ1-2; TRBD1 might be the D (5 bases). The germline V and J ends were trimmed by 0 bases and 3 bases, with 12 bases remaining between them. Germline values: CDR1 SGDLS, CDR2 YYNGEE. The CDR3 has 15 amino acids. In nucleotides, the CDR3 is TGTGCCAGCAGCGTAGCCCCGGCAGGGTACTATGGCTACACCTTC. Translating it yields CASSVAPAGYYGYTF.